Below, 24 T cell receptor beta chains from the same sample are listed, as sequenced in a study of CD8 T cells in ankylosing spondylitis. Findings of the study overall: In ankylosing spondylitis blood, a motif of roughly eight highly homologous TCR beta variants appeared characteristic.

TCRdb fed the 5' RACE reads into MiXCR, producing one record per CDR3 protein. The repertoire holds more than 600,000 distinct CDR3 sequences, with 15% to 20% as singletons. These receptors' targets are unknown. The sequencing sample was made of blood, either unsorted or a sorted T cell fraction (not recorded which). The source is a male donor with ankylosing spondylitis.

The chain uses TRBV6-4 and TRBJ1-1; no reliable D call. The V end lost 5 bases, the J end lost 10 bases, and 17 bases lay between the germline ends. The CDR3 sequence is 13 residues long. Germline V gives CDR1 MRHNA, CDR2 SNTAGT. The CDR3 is CASSKGPLGGAFF. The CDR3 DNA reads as TGTGCCAGCAGTAAAGGACCCCTAGGAGGAGCTTTCTTT.

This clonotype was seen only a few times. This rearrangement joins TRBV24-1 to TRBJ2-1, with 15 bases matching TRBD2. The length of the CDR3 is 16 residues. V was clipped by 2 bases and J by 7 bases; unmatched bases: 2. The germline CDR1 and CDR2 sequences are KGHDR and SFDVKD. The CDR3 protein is CATSDWGTSGRNEQFF. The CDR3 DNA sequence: TGTGCCACCAGTGATTGGGGGACTAGCGGGAGGAATGAGCAGTTCTTC.

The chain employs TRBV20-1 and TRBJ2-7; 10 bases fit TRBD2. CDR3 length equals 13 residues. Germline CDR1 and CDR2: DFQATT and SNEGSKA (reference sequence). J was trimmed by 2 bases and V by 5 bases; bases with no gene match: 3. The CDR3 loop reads CSARTSGPYEQYF. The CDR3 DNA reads TGCAGTGCTCGGACTAGCGGCCCCTACGAGCAGTACTTC.

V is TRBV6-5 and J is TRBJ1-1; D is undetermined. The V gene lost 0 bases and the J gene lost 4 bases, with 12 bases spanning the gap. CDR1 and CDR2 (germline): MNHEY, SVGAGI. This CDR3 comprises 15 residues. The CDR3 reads CASSYSNLAGTEAFF. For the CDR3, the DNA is TGTGCCAGCAGTTACTCGAATCTCGCGGGCACTGAAGCTTTCTTT.

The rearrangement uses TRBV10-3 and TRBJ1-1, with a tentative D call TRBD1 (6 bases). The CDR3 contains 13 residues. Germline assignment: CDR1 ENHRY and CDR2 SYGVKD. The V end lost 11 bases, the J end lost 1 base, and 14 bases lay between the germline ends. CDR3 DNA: TGTGCCGCCTCAGGACAGACGAACACTGAAGCTTTCTTT. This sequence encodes CAASGQTNTEAFF.

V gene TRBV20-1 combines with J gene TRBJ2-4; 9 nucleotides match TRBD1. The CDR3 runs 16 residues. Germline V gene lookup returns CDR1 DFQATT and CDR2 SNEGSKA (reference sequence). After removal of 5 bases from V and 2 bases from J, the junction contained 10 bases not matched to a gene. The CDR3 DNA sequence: TGCAGTGCTCAGATATTTGGACAGGGGACCAAAAACATTCAGTACTTC. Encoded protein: CSAQIFGQGTKNIQYF.

CDR3 sequence (DNA): TGTGCCAGCAGTCGCTGGGGGGAACCAGCGAATGAGCAGTTCTTC. Its translation: CASSRWGEPANEQFF. V usage is TRBV12-3 or TRBV12-4 and J usage is TRBJ2-1, with D possibly being TRBD2 (6 bases). V lost 5 bases and J lost 7, with 18 bases in between. CDR3 length: 15 residues.

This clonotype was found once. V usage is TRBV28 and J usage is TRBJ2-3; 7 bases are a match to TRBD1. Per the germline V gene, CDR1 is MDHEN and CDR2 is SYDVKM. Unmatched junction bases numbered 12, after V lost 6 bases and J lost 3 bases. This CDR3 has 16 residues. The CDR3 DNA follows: TGTGCCAGCAGCCCCATCAGGGGGAGTACGACAGATACGCAGTATTTT. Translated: CASSPIRGSTTDTQYF.

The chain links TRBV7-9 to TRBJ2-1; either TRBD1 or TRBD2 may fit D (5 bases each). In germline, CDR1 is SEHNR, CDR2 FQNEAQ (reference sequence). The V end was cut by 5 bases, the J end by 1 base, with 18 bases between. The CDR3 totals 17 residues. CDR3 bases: TGTGCCAGCAGCATGGGGACCCAGGCCTGGTCCTACAATGAGCAGTTCTTC. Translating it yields CASSMGTQAWSYNEQFF.

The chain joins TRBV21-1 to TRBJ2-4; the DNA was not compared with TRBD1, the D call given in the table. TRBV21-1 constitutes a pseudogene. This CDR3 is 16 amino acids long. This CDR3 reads CASSKALHRDQDIQYF. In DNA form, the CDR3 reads TGTGCCAGCAGCAAAGCGCTTCACCGGGACCAAGACATTCAGTACTTC.

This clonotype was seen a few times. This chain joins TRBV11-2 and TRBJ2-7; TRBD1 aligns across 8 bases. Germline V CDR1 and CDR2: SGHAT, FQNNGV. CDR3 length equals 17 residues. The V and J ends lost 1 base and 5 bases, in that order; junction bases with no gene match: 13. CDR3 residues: CASSLGPSRQGANEQYF. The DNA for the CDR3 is TGTGCCAGCAGCTTAGGTCCCTCCCGGCAGGGGGCAAACGAGCAGTACTTC.

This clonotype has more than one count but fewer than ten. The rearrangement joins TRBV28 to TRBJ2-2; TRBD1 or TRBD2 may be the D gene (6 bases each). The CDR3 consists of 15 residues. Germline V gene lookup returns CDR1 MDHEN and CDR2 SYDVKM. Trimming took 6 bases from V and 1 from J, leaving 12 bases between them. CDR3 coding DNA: TGTGCCAGCAGAGGGGGGACCCAGAACACCGGGGAGCTGTTTTTT. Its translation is CASRGGTQNTGELFF.

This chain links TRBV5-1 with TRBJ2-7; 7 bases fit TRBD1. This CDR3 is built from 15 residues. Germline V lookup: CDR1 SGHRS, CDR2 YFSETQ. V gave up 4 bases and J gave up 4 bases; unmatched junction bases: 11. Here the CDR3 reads CASSQQGTGKYEQYF. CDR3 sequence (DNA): TGCGCCAGCAGCCAACAGGGGACCGGCAAATACGAGCAGTACTTC. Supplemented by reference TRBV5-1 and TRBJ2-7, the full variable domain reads KAGVTQTPRYLIKTRGQQVTLSCSPISGHRSVSWYQQTPGQGLQFLFEYFSETQRNKGNFPGRFSGRQFSNSRSEMNVSTLELGDSALYLCASSQQGTGKYEQYFGPGTRLTVT.

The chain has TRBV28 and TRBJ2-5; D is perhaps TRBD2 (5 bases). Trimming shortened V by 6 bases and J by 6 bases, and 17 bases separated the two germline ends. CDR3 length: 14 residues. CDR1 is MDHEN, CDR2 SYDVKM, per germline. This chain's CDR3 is CASRAPTGVKTQYF. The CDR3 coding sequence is TGTGCCAGCAGAGCCCCTACCGGGGTTAAGACCCAGTACTTC.

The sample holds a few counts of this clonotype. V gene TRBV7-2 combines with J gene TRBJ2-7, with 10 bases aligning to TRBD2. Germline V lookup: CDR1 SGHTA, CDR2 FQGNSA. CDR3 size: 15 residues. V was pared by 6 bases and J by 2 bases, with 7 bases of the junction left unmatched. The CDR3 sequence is CASSKGTSETYEQYF. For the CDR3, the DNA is TGTGCCAGCAGTAAAGGGACTAGCGAGACCTACGAGCAGTACTTC.

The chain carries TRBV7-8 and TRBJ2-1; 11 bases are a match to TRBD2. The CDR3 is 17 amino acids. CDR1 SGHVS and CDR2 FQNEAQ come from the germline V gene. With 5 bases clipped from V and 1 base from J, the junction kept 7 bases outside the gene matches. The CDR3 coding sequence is TGTGCCAGCAGCCTCCTGGGACTAGCGGTTTCCTACAATGAGCAGTTCTTC. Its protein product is CASSLLGLAVSYNEQFF.

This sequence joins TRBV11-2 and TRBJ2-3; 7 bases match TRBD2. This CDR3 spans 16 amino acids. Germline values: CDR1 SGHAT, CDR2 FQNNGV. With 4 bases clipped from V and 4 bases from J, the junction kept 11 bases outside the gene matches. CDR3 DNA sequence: TGTGCCAGCAGCTATAGTACTAGCGACGGTGCAGATACGCAGTATTTT. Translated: CASSYSTSDGADTQYF.

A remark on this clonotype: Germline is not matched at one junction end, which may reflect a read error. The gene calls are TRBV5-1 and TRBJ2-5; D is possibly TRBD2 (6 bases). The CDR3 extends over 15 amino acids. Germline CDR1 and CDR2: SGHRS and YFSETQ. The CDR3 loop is CASAPIRGTQATQYF. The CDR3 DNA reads TGCGCCAGCGCACCTATCCGGGGGACTCAAGCGACCCAGTACTTC.

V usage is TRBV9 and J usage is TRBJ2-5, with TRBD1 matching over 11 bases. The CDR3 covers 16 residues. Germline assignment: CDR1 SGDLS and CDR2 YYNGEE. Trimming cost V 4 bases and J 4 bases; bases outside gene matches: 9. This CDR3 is CASSPRDRGAGETQYF. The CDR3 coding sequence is TGTGCCAGCAGCCCCCGGGACAGGGGGGCTGGAGAGACCCAGTACTTC. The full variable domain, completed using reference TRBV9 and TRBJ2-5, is DSGVTQTPKHLITATGQRVTLRCSPRSGDLSVYWYQQSLDQGLQFLIQYYNGEERAKGNILERFSAQQFPDLHSELNLSSLELGDSALYFCASSPRDRGAGETQYFGPGTRLLVL.

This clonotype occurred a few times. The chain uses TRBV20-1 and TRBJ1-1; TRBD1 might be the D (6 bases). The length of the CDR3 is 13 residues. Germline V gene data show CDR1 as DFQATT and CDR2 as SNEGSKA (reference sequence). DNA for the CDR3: TGCAGGGTCCGGGGGCAGGCGACCACTGAAGCTTTCTTT. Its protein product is CRVRGQATTEAFF.

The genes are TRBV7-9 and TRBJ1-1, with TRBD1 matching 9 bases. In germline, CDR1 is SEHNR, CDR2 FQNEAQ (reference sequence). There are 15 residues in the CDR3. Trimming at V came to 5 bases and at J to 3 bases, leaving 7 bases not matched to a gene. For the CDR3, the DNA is TGTGCCAGCAGCCGGAGGGACAGGGTGGACACTGAAGCTTTCTTT. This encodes CASSRRDRVDTEAFF.

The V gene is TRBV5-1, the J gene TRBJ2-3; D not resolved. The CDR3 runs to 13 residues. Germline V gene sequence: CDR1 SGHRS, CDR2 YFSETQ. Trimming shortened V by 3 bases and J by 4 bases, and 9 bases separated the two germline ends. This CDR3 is CASSYVGADTQYF. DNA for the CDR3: TGCGCCAGCAGCTACGTTGGTGCAGATACGCAGTATTTT.

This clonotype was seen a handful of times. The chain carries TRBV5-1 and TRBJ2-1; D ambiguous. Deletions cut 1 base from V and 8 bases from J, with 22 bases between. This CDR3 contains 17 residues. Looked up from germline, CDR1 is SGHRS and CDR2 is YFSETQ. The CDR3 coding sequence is TGCGCCAGCAGCTTGCTAGGTGGGCCAGTTATTTGGGATGAGCAGTTCTTC. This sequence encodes CASSLLGGPVIWDEQFF.

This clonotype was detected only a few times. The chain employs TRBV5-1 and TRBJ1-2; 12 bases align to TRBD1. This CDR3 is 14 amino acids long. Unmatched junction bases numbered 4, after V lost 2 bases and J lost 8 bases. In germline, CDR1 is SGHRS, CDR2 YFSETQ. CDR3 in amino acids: CASSLGTGGWGYTF. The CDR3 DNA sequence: TGCGCCAGCAGCTTAGGGACAGGGGGCTGGGGCTACACCTTC.